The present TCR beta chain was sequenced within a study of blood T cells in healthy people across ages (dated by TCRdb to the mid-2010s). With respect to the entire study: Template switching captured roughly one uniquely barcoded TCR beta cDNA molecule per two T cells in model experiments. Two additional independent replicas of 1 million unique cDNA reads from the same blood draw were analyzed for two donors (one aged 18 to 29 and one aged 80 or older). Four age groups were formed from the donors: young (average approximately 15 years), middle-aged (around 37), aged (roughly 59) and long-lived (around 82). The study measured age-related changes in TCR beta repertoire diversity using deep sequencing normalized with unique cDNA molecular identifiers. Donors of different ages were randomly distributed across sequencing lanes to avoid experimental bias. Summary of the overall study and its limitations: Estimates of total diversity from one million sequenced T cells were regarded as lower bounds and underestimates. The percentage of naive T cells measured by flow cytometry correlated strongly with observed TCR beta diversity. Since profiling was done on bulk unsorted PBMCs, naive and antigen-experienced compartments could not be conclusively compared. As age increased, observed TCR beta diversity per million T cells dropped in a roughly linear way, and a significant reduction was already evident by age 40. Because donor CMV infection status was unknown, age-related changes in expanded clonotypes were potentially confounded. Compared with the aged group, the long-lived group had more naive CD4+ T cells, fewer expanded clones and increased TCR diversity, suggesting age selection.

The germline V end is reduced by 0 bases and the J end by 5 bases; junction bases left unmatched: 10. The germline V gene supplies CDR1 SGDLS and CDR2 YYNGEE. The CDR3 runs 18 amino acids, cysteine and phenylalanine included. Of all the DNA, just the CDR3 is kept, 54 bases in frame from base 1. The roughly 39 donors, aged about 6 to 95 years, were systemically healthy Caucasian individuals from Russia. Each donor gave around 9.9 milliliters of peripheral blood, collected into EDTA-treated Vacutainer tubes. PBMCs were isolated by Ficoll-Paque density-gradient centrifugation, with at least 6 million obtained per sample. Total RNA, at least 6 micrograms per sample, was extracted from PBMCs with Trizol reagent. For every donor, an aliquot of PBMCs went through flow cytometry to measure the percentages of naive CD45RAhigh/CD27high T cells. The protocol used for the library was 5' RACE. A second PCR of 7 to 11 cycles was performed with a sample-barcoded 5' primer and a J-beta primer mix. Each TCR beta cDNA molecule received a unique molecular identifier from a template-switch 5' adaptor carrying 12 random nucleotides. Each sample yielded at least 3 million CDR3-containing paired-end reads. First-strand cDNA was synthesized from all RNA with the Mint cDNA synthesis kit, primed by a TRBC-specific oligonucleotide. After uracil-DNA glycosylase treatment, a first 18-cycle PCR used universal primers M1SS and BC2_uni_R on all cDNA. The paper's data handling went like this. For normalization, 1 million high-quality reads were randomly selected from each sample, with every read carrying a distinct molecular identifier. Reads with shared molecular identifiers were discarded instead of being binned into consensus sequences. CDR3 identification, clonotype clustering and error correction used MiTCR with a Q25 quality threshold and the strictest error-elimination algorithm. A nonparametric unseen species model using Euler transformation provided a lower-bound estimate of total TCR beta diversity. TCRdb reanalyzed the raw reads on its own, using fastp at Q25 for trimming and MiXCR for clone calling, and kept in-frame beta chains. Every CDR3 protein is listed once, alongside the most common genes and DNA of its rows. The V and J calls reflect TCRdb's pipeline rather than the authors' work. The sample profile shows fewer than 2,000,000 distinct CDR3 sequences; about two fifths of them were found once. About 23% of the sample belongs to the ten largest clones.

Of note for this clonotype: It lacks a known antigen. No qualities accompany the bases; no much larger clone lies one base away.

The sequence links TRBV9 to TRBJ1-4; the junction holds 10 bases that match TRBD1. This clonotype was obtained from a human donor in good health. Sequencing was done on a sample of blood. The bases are TGTGCCAGCAGCGTAGGGACAGGGGGTAGCGCTATAAATGAAAAACTGTTTTTT. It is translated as CASSVGTGGSAINEKLFF.